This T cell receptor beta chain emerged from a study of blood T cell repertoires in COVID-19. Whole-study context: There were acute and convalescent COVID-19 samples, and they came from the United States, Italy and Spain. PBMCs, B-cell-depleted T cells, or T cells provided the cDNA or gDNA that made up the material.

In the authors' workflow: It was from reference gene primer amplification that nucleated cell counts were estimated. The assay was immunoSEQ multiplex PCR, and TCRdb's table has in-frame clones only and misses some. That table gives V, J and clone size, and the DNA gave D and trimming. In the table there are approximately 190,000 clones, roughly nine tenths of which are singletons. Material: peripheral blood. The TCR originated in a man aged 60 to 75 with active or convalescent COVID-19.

Here the CDR3 DNA reads TGTGCCAGCAGCCTAAGGAACACTGAAGCTTTCTTT. Its protein is CASSLRNTEAFF. V and J are TRBV11-2 and TRBJ1-1; D is undetermined. The CDR3 spans 12 residues. The V and J ends lost 5 bases and 1 base respectively, with 5 bases between them. The germline V gene encodes CDR1 SGHAT and CDR2 FQNNGV.